This T cell receptor beta chain came from a study of CD8 T cells in Susac syndrome. CD8+ and CD4+ T cells taken from blood had their TCR beta sequenced. Bulk CD8+ and CD4+ cells came from magnetic negative isolation; CD8+ TEMRA by FACS. Random hexamers were used to reverse transcribe about 0.45 to 1 ug of RNA. The amplification used immunoSEQ multiplex PCR on TCR beta CDR3; it spanned 54 Vbeta and 13 Jbeta. Via MiXCR, TCRdb re-called the immunoSEQ multiplex PCR reads, giving one row per CDR3 protein. The repertoire holds a few hundred thousand distinct CDR3 sequences, with roughly 96% as singletons. The CDR3 is 14 amino acids. Deletions cut 6 bases from V and 5 bases from J, with 17 bases between. Germline assignment: CDR1 MNHEY and CDR2 SMNVEV (reference sequence).

This chain connects TRBV27 to TRBJ2-7; possibly TRBD1 or TRBD2 for D (5 bases each). The origin of this receptor is a human donor with multiple sclerosis. Sequenced input: CD4+ T cells from PBMCs. As DNA, the CDR3 is TGTGCCAGCAGCTCGACGGGACGACGGGACGAGCAGTACTTC. Translated: CASSSTGRRDEQYF.